This record covers a single T cell receptor (beta chain). Its antigen is unknown. This sample was included in a study of blood T cells in healthy people across ages. Study-level results: Per million T cells, TCR beta diversity dropped roughly linearly as age increased. PBMCs left unsorted prevented a conclusive naive versus antigen-experienced comparison. A strong correlation was seen between TCR beta diversity and naive T cell percentage.

V dropped 0 bases and J dropped 1 base, with 12 bases sitting between them. Germline CDR1 reads MNHEY; CDR2 reads SVGEGT. This CDR3 is 16 amino acids long. Through a sample-barcoded 5' primer and a J-beta primer mix, a second PCR was run for roughly 7 to 11 cycles. Each cDNA molecule received a tag from a template-switch adaptor that had 12 random nucleotides. TCRdb itself ran the 5' RACE reads through MiXCR, one entry per CDR3 protein. Of 790,000 or so distinct CDR3 sequences listed, around 45% are singletons. The clonotype comes from a man older than 75 in good health. V is TRBV6-2 or TRBV6-3 and J is TRBJ2-5; D not certain. Material for sequencing was blood. CDR3 residues: CASSYSAALRQETQYF. The CDR3 nucleotides read TGTGCCAGCAGTTACTCGGCGGCCCTCCGCCAAGAGACCCAGTACTTC.